Shown below are 10 T cell receptor beta chains from a single sample sequenced in a study of shared clonotypes between healthy human individuals. Produced via immunoSEQ multiplex PCR; TCRdb's table is partial and in-frame only. Counted here are approximately 1,000,000 clones, around 78% occurring once; the ten biggest clones make up about 0.52%. The source material was memory CD4+ T cells from PBMCs. The subset was: CD45RA-negative fraction. The receptors derive from a man between 18 and 29 years old in good health. Some clones in this sample may be carry-over from other donors' samples.

V and J are TRBV19 and TRBJ2-2, with D possibly matching TRBD2 (5 bases). Germline V CDR1 and CDR2: LNHDA, SQIVND (reference sequence). The CDR3 has 12 amino acids. V gave up 9 bases and J gave up 3 bases, with 8 bases separating them. CDR3 loop: CASSGYTGELFF. In DNA, the CDR3 is TGTGCCAGCTCGGGGTACACCGGGGAGCTGTTTTTT.

A remark on this clone: The same CDR3 arises from other DNA sequences in this sample as well. The chain employs TRBV7-9 and TRBJ2-3, with a possible D match to TRBD2 (5 bases). This CDR3 has 14 residues. Germline CDR1 SEHNR, CDR2 FQNEAQ (reference sequence). The V end was cut by 1 base, the J end by 1 base, with 6 bases between. The CDR3 sequence is CASSLGRGTDTQYF. CDR3 coding DNA: TGTGCCAGCAGCTTAGGGCGGGGCACAGATACGCAGTATTTT.

The chain couples TRBV5-4 to TRBJ1-3; possible D gene TRBD1, 6 bases. Trimming pared 1 base from V and 1 base from J, leaving 15 bases between. CDR3 length equals 17 residues. Germline-derived CDR1 and CDR2 are SGHNT and YYREEE (reference sequence). This CDR3 reads CASSLRMGAGSGNTIYF. CDR3 in DNA: TGTGCCAGCAGCTTGAGGATGGGGGCAGGATCTGGAAACACCATATATTTT.

This chain connects TRBV29-1 to TRBJ2-1; D not resolved. Germline V lookup: CDR1 SQVTM, CDR2 ANQGSEA. With 6 bases removed from V and 4 bases from J, the gap between germline ends came to 13 bases. The CDR3 is made up of 13 amino acids. The chain's CDR3 is CSVGPETYNEQFF. DNA for the CDR3: TGCAGCGTAGGGCCGGAGACATACAATGAGCAGTTCTTC.

This clone has a handful of counts. This sequence joins TRBV5-1 and TRBJ2-7, with 9 bases fitting TRBD1. The CDR3 has 15 amino acids. Trimming removed 2 bases from V and 4 bases from J; junction bases left unmatched: 7. Germline lookup yields CDR1 SGHRS and CDR2 YFSETQ. DNA of the CDR3: TGCGCCAGCAGCTTAAATACAGGGGGCCGGTACGAGCAGTACTTC. This codes for CASSLNTGGRYEQYF.

The V and J genes are TRBV5-1 and TRBJ2-1, with D hard to call. Germline V gene data show CDR1 as SGHRS and CDR2 as YFSETQ. The V end was cut by 4 bases, the J end by 4 bases, with 6 bases between. The CDR3 runs to 12 residues. The CDR3 sequence is CASSTNYNEQFF. The DNA for the CDR3 is TGCGCCAGCAGCACAAATTACAATGAGCAGTTCTTC.

This sequence joins TRBV28 and TRBJ2-2; 9 nucleotides agree with TRBD1. J gave up 2 bases and V 5 bases, and 6 bases lay outside the gene matches. The CDR3 spans 16 residues. Germline V CDR1 and CDR2: MDHEN, SYDVKM. CDR3 nucleotides: TGTGCCAGCAGTCCTGGACAGGGGCGTAACACCGGGGAGCTGTTTTTT. Amino acid sequence: CASSPGQGRNTGELFF.

This clone was counted once. The chain uses TRBV27 and TRBJ1-2; D is possibly TRBD1 (5 bases). Germline-derived CDR1 and CDR2 are MNHEY and SMNVEV (reference sequence). The germline V and J ends were trimmed by 6 bases and 3 bases, with 20 bases remaining between them. The CDR3 sequence is 16 residues long. The CDR3 DNA reads TGTGCCAGCAGAACGGGGGGAGCCCAAGTTTACTATGGCTACACCTTC. This sequence encodes CASRTGGAQVYYGYTF.

The V gene is TRBV2, the J gene TRBJ1-1, with 8 positions matching TRBD1. This CDR3 has 14 amino acids. V lost 5 bases and J lost 1; bases outside the gene matches: 3. Germline V gene sequence: CDR1 SNHLY, CDR2 FYNNEI. CDR3 in amino acids: CASSFDRGNTEAFF. The CDR3 bases are TGTGCCAGCAGTTTCGACAGGGGGAACACTGAAGCTTTCTTT.

This clone showed up just a few times. The chain employs TRBV28 and TRBJ1-4, with TRBD1 as a possible D gene (6 bases). Trimming removed 7 bases from V and 5 bases from J, with 8 bases in between. The CDR3 loop spans 12 amino acids. In germline, CDR1 is MDHEN, CDR2 SYDVKM. CDR3 bases: TGTGCCAGCAAGGGGGAAAATGAAAAACTGTTTTTT. Protein product: CASKGENEKLFF.